This is a list of T cell receptor beta chains from one sample in a study of Ad26.COV2.S vaccination and SARS-CoV-2 variants. Sequenced by immunoSEQ multiplex PCR; TCRdb stores in-frame clones only, minus some. This sample has about 350,000 clones, with 88% found just once. The starting material was peripheral blood, obtained in a trial of Ad26.COV2.S vaccine versus placebo. Every receptor here comes from a person aged 18-60 years who received the Ad26.COV2.S COVID-19 vaccine or a placebo. CDR3s include the opening cysteine and the closing phenylalanine or tryptophan. D genes are given only for firm matches. Size is stated for part of the rows, as once, few or many counts, or as a class when the clone is expanded.

V	J	size	D	CDR3	DNA
TRBV30	TRBJ1-3	NA	NA	CAWRPRRIWGTGNTIYF	TGTGCCTGGAGGCCCCGCCGCATCTGGGGAACCGGAAACACCATATATTTT
TRBV28	TRBJ2-4	NA	NA	CASSMDGAKNIQYF	TGTGCCAGCAGTATGGACGGAGCCAAAAACATTCAGTACTTC
TRBV10-3	TRBJ1-2	NA	NA	CAIAGQPDYGYTF	TGTGCCATCGCGGGACAACCGGACTATGGCTACACCTTC
TRBV30	TRBJ2-4	few	NA	CAWSRRVNIQYF	TGTGCCTGGAGTAGGCGGGTAAACATTCAGTACTTC
TRBV14	TRBJ1-5	NA	NA	CASSQERGGFQHF	TGTGCCAGCAGCCAAGAAAGGGGGGGATTTCAGCATTTT
TRBV7-8	TRBJ2-3	NA	TRBD2	CASSRRQGTGLAGGLPLTTDTQYF	TGTGCCAGCAGCCGACGGCAGGGGACGGGACTAGCGGGGGGCCTGCCCCTGACCACAGATACGCAGTATTTT
TRBV5-6	TRBJ2-3	NA	NA	CASSLKVSGSTDTQYF	TGTGCCAGCAGCTTGAAGGTGTCAGGAAGCACAGATACGCAGTATTTT
TRBV7-3	TRBJ2-6	few	TRBD1	CASSSVGTANSGANVLTF	TGTGCCAGCAGCTCGGTCGGGACAGCGAACTCTGGGGCCAACGTCCTGACTTTC
TRBV12-3/TRBV12-4	TRBJ2-1	NA	NA	CASSSRGYEQFF	TGTGCCAGCAGTTCCAGGGGTTATGAGCAGTTCTTC
TRBV19	TRBJ2-1	NA	NA	CASRGRHHSYNEQFF	TGTGCCAGTAGAGGCCGACACCACTCCTACAATGAGCAGTTCTTC
TRBV6-1	TRBJ2-7	NA	NA	CASSEARLAVGYYEQYF	TGTGCCAGCAGTGAAGCGCGGCTAGCAGTGGGATACTACGAGCAGTACTTC
TRBV7-3	TRBJ2-7	NA	NA	CASSLTRDAHEQYF	TGTGCCAGCAGCTTAACTCGGGACGCCCACGAGCAGTACTTC
TRBV4-1	TRBJ1-5	NA	NA	CASSQDSYMGNQPQHF	TGCGCCAGCAGCCAAGACAGCTATATGGGCAATCAGCCCCAGCATTTT
TRBV10-3	TRBJ1-1	NA	NA	CAISESILNTEAFF	TGTGCCATCAGTGAGTCGATCCTGAACACTGAAGCTTTCTTT
TRBV7-9	TRBJ1-4	NA	NA	CASSPQEKLFF	TGTGCCAGCAGCCCGCAGGAAAAACTGTTTTTT
TRBV7-6	TRBJ1-3	NA	NA	CASSPGGAGNTIYF	TGTGCCAGCAGCCCAGGAGGGGCTGGAAACACCATATATTTT
TRBV13	TRBJ2-1	NA	TRBD2	CASPQPGLAGHEQFF	TGTGCCAGCCCTCAACCGGGACTAGCGGGACATGAGCAGTTCTTC
TRBV9	TRBJ2-1	NA	NA	CASSVEGTSYNEQFF	TGTGCCAGCAGCGTAGAGGGGACCTCCTACAATGAGCAGTTCTTC
TRBV18	TRBJ2-1	NA	NA	CASSPRITGQGHNEQFF	TGTGCCAGCTCACCACGTATCACAGGGCAGGGGCACAATGAGCAGTTCTTC
TRBV7-9	TRBJ1-2	once	NA	CASSSHEFNYGYTF	TGTGCCAGCAGTTCTCACGAGTTTAACTATGGCTACACCTTC
TRBV9	TRBJ1-1	NA	TRBD1	CASSVGGRGPLGTEAFF	TGTGCCAGCAGCGTAGGGGGCAGGGGGCCTCTAGGAACTGAAGCTTTCTTT
TRBV19	TRBJ1-5	once	NA	CASSIVRGLRGLSNQPQHF	TGTGCCAGTAGTATAGTAAGAGGACTCAGGGGCCTTAGCAATCAGCCCCAGCATTTT
TRBV5-1	TRBJ1-4	once	TRBD1	CASSLVGQGREKLFF	TGCGCCAGCAGCTTGGTCGGACAGGGGCGAGAAAAACTGTTTTTT
TRBV5-1	TRBJ2-1	NA	NA	CASKEGGPASYNEQFF	TGCGCCAGCAAAGAGGGGGGCCCTGCCTCCTACAATGAGCAGTTCTTC
TRBV5-1	TRBJ1-1	NA	TRBD1	CASSLAPRTGAQAEAFF	TGCGCCAGCAGCTTGGCCCCCAGGACAGGTGCCCAGGCTGAAGCTTTCTTT
TRBV9	TRBJ2-7	NA	TRBD2	CASSVDSGRMDEQYF	TGTGCCAGCAGCGTAGATAGCGGGAGAATGGACGAGCAGTACTTC
TRBV12-5	TRBJ1-5	NA	TRBD1	CASASPGQGTHQPQHF	TGTGCTAGTGCCTCCCCGGGACAGGGTACGCATCAGCCCCAGCATTTT
TRBV29-1	TRBJ2-3	few	TRBD1	CSTDRGTDTQYF	TGCAGCACAGACAGGGGCACAGATACGCAGTATTTT